This T cell receptor beta chain emerged from a study of CD8 T cells in Susac syndrome. Study overall: Within the sequenced Susac syndrome patient group, more than 5 exhibited active disease and roughly eight were in remission.

For this clonotype: Its matching antigen is unknown.

It was with random hexamers that 0.5 to 1 ug RNA was reverse transcribed. An immunoSEQ multiplex PCR generated amplified TCR beta CDR3 products spanning 54 Vbeta and 13 Jbeta. Via MiXCR, TCRdb re-called the immunoSEQ multiplex PCR reads, giving one row per CDR3 protein. This table has hundreds of thousands of distinct CDR3 sequences, over 90% appearing once. Findings and limits, study-wide: The CD4+ T cell repertoire of patients with Susac syndrome showed no detectable clonal expansion.

The sequencing sample was made of CD4+ T cells from PBMCs. The clonotype was recovered from a human donor with Susac syndrome.

The CDR3 loop is CASRPQGAGQPQHF. In DNA form, the CDR3 reads TGTGCCAGCAGACCACAGGGGGCCGGGCAGCCCCAGCATTTT. The chain has TRBV28 and TRBJ1-5, with 9 bases lining up with TRBD1. CDR1 MDHEN and CDR2 SYDVKM come from the germline V gene. This CDR3 has 14 amino acids. V was pared by 6 bases and J by 7 bases, with 7 bases of the junction left unmatched.